This T cell receptor (beta chain) was found in a study of blood T cells in healthy people across ages. A second PCR of about 7 to 11 cycles used a sample-barcoded 5' primer and a J-beta primer mix. TCRdb fed the 5' RACE reads into MiXCR, producing one record per CDR3 protein. The sample has nearly 800,000 distinct CDR3 sequences; 56% are singletons. Germline V gives CDR1 SGHRS, CDR2 YFSETQ. V shed 4 bases and J shed 6 bases, with 18 bases lying between them. This CDR3 is 15 amino acids long. For this clonotype: One base away lies a much larger clone, so this may be a sequencing read error.

The origin of this receptor is a man between 40 and 49 years old in good health. The source material was blood. The V and J genes are TRBV5-1 and TRBJ2-3, with D perhaps matching TRBD1 (6 bases). Written as DNA, the CDR3 is TGCGCCAGCAGCCCAGGGGCAGGGGAAGTGGATACGCAGTATTTT. Protein: CASSPGAGEVDTQYF.